The entry that follows covers one T cell receptor beta chain sequence. Its target is unknown. This record comes from a study of shared clonotypes between healthy human individuals. The CDR3 runs to 11 residues. The germline V gene has CDR1 SGHDT and CDR2 YYEEEE. The V gene lost 6 bases and the J gene lost 6 bases, with 7 bases spanning the gap. Points from the study as a whole: The naive CD4 repertoires of four donors were compared, and around 4.7% of clonotypes were shared. In general, naive subsets displayed greater estimated richness than memory subsets did.

Generated by immunoSEQ multiplex PCR, the TCRdb table keeps only in-frame clones and is missing some. The sample has some 680,000 clones, 55% to 85% seen once. This sequence joins TRBV5-6 and TRBJ2-1; perhaps TRBD2 as D (5 bases). The receptor was isolated from a woman in her 30s in good health. The sequenced sample was memory CD4+ T cells sorted from blood. The subset is: CD45RA-negative fraction. The CDR3 region has the DNA TGTGCCAGCACTAGCTCCAATGAGCAGTTCTTC. Its translation is CASTSSNEQFF.